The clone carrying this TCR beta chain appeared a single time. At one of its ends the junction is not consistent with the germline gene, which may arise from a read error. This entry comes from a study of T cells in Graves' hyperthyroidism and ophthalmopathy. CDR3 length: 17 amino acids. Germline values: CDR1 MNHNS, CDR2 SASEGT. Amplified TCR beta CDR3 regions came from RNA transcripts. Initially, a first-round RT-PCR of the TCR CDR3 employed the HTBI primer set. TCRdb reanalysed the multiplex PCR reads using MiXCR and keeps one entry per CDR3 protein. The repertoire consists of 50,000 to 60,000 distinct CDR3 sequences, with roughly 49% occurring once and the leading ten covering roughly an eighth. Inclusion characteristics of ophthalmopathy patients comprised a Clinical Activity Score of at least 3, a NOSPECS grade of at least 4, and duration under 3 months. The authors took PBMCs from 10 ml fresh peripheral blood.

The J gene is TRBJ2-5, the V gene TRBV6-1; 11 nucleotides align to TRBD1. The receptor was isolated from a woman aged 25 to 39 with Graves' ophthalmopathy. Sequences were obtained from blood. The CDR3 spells CASSDGQGAHIQETQHF. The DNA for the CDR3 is TGTGCCAGCAGTGATGGACAGGGGGCCCACATTCAAGAGACCCAGCACTTC.